This T cell receptor (beta chain) was retrieved from a study of chemoradiotherapy in HPV16-positive cancers. The data were produced by immunoSEQ multiplex PCR, yet TCRdb's version contains in-frame clones alone and is incomplete. This table has approximately 19,000 clones, around 88% appearing once. The origin of this receptor is a human donor with HPV-associated anogenital cancer. Source: blood, taken from a patient who underwent chemoradiotherapy.

CDR3 nucleotide sequence: TGTGCCAGCAGCTTAGAGGCCAGGGACACTGAAGCTTTCTTT. Residues: CASSLEARDTEAFF. V gene TRBV7-9 combines with J gene TRBJ1-1, with D possibly being TRBD1 (5 bases). Trimming removed 1 base at V and 3 bases at J, with 9 bases between. CDR1 and CDR2 (germline): SEHNR, FQNEAQ (reference sequence). This CDR3 region has 14 residues.